Listed here are 8 T cell receptor beta chains from one sample, sequenced in a study of T-cell reconstitution after alpha-beta-depleted transplantation in children. The TCRbeta library incorporated unique molecular identifiers. TCRdb re-derived calls from the PCR reads in MiXCR, one entry per CDR3 protein. This table holds a few hundred thousand distinct CDR3 sequences, around 15% found once. Sequencing was performed on PBMCs, mostly from graft donor cells, taken 360 days after TCRalphabeta/CD19-depleted stem cell transplant. The receptor source for this set is a boy younger than two who had a stem cell transplant for Wiskott-Aldrich syndrome, so the T cells may come from the graft donor.

The chain has TRBV12-3 or TRBV12-4 and TRBJ2-5; D uncertain. CDR3 length: 12 residues. Between the trimmed V and J ends, which lost 5 bases and 0 bases, there was a span of 4 bases. DNA for the CDR3: TGTGCCAGCAGTACCTACCAAGAGACCCAGTACTTC. Amino acids: CASSTYQETQYF.

This clonotype was picked up a small number of times. The V gene is TRBV20-1, the J gene TRBJ1-1; D might be TRBD1 (6 bases). Per germline, CDR1 DFQATT and CDR2 SNEGSKA (reference sequence). This CDR3 has 17 residues. V dropped 1 base and J dropped 0 bases, with 18 bases sitting between them. CDR3 residues: CSARGAPGQRVNTEAFF. CDR3 nucleotides: TGCAGTGCTAGAGGCGCGCCCGGACAGCGTGTGAACACTGAAGCTTTCTTT.

The V call is TRBV4-1, the J call TRBJ1-2; possible D gene TRBD1, 5 bases. This CDR3 comprises 16 residues. The V gene's germline CDR1 is MGHRA and CDR2 YSYEKL. V lost 0 bases and J 7 bases, leaving 18 bases between the germline ends. CDR3 nucleotides: TGCGCCAGCAGCCAAGAAGGCCTCAGGGTCATTTCTGGCTACACCTTC. As protein: CASSQEGLRVISGYTF.

This clonotype was observed a few times. J is TRBJ1-2 and V is TRBV29-1; D gene unclear. The germline V gene has CDR1 SQVTM and CDR2 ANQGSEA. Trimming shortened V by 2 bases and J by 8 bases, and 12 bases separated the two germline ends. The CDR3 is 12 residues long. CDR3 region: CSVERPGLGYTF. For the CDR3, the DNA is TGCAGCGTTGAAAGGCCCGGCTTGGGCTACACCTTC.

This clonotype was seen a handful of times. The chain links TRBV5-1 to TRBJ2-3; D tentatively reads TRBD1 or TRBD2 (5 bases each). This CDR3 contains 18 residues. CDR1 is SGHRS, CDR2 YFSETQ, per germline. The V gene lost 2 bases and the J gene lost 1 base, with 20 bases spanning the gap. The CDR3 sequence is CASSLSGTQHTGTDTQYF. The CDR3 DNA sequence: TGCGCCAGCAGCTTATCCGGGACCCAGCACACGGGCACAGATACGCAGTATTTT.

V usage is TRBV7-8 and J usage is TRBJ2-5; D is undetermined. The CDR3 spans 13 residues. Trimming took 3 bases from V and 3 from J, leaving 8 bases between them. Germline V gene lookup returns CDR1 SGHVS and CDR2 FQNEAQ. The CDR3 sequence is CASSLTLKETQYF. CDR3 DNA sequence: TGTGCCAGCAGCTTGACACTTAAAGAGACCCAGTACTTC.

The J gene is TRBJ2-7, the V gene TRBV12-3 or TRBV12-4; 9 bases line up with TRBD1. The CDR3 is 14 residues long. The ends lost 3 bases at V and 4 bases at J; junction bases unmatched: 4. CDR3 nucleotides: TGTGCCAGCAGTTTTGGGACAGGGTGGTACGAGCAGTACTTC. It codes for CASSFGTGWYEQYF.

This clonotype was seen a few times. The rearrangement links TRBV20-1 to TRBJ2-7; 9 bases map to TRBD1. Trimming cost V 6 bases and J 0 bases; bases outside gene matches: 6. Germline-derived CDR1 and CDR2 are DFQATT and SNEGSKA (reference sequence). The CDR3 has 14 residues. CDR3 residues: CSAPDRGNSYEQYF. Written as DNA, the CDR3 is TGCAGTGCCCCGGACAGGGGAAACTCCTACGAGCAGTACTTC.